These 14 T cell receptor beta chains share one sample of origin, sequenced in a study of CD8+ T cells in alopecia areata listed by TCRdb under 2018. Libraries were prepared through the immunoSEQ multiplex PCR assay. RNA was extracted from all samples and reverse transcribed into cDNA, which served as template for TCR sequencing. This immuneACCESS table, as held by TCRdb, lists in-frame sequences with V and J called but not all clones. Of the missing ones, under half trace to an unresolved V gene in checked studies; the others have no known cause. Present in this sample are 110,000 to 150,000 clones, about 88% of which were seen just once. In total, the top ten clones hold roughly an eighth of the sample. The sample's time point, from its label and the paper: around 28 days on oral tofacitinib. Read against the paper, the sample's treatment or condition label means: oral pan-JAK inhibitor, 5-10 mg twice daily.

Sequenced material: CD8+ T cells sorted from blood, taken at week 4, from a patient treated with tofacitinib. Every receptor here comes from a human donor with alopecia areata.

The V gene is TRBV7-9, the J gene TRBJ2-7; TRBD2 aligns across 11 bases. Losses at the gene ends were 5 bases for V and 4 bases for J; bases not matched to a gene: 7. The CDR3 extends over 15 amino acids. CDR1 is SEHNR, CDR2 FQNEAQ, per germline (reference sequence). The CDR3, as DNA: TGTGCCAGCAGCCAATCCGGGACTAGCGGTTACGAGCAGTACTTC. Its translation: CASSQSGTSGYEQYF.

CDR3 residues: CASSQDFSGDTQYF. The DNA for the CDR3 is TGCGCCAGCAGCCAAGATTTTAGTGGAGATACGCAGTATTTT. The chain couples TRBV4-1 to TRBJ2-3; no clear D gene. V lost 0 bases to trimming and J lost 5 bases, with 9 bases between them. CDR1 and CDR2 from the germline V gene are MGHRA and YSYEKL. CDR3 size: 14 residues.

With regard to this clone: Possible read error: a much larger clone is one base away. The same CDR3 arises from other DNA sequences in this sample as well. The genes are TRBV6-6 and TRBJ2-3; 10 bases align to TRBD2. The trim removed 6 bases at V and 1 base at J, leaving 4 bases unmatched. The CDR3 length is 15 residues. Germline-derived CDR1 and CDR2 are MNHNY and SVGAGI (reference sequence). CDR3 protein: CASRSGLAGTDTQYF. CDR3 DNA sequence: TGTGCCAGCAGATCTGGACTAGCGGGCACAGATACGCAGTATTTT.

The chain joins TRBV7-9 to TRBJ2-7; D is unclear. V was trimmed by 5 bases and J by 3 bases, leaving 14 bases between them. Germline V lookup: CDR1 SEHNR, CDR2 FQNEAQ (reference sequence). This CDR3 comprises 14 residues. Here the CDR3 reads CASSPGGRNYEQYF. CDR3 nucleotides: TGTGCCAGCAGCCCGGGTGGACGTAACTACGAGCAGTACTTC. Variable domain in full (rest from reference TRBV7-9 and TRBJ2-7): DTGVSQNPRHKITKRGQNVTFRCDPISEHNRLYWYRQTLGQGPEFLTYFQNEAQLEKSRLLSDRFSAERPKGSFSTLEIQRTEQGDSAMYLCASSPGGRNYEQYFGPGTRLTVT.

This clone was counted only a few times. The chain recombines TRBV14 with TRBJ2-1; 7 nucleotides agree with TRBD2. Trimming took 4 bases from V and 0 from J; bases not matched to a gene: 18. The CDR3 totals 20 residues. In germline, CDR1 is SGHDN, CDR2 FVKESK. The CDR3: CASSLPPGLAETISYNEQFF. The CDR3 nucleotides read TGTGCCAGCAGCCTCCCCCCCGGGCTAGCGGAGACGATCTCCTACAATGAGCAGTTCTTC.

This clone was picked up a small number of times. Other DNA variants within this sample encode the same CDR3. V usage is TRBV29-1 and J usage is TRBJ2-1; 7 bases agree with TRBD2. Losses at the gene ends were 3 bases for V and 4 bases for J; bases not matched to a gene: 3. This CDR3 has 13 amino acids. The V gene's germline CDR1 is SQVTM and CDR2 ANQGSEA. The CDR3 protein is CSVDGGSYNEQFF. The CDR3, as DNA: TGCAGCGTTGACGGGGGGAGTTACAATGAGCAGTTCTTC.

This clone is a singleton in its sample. The chain is built from TRBV9 and TRBJ1-5, with D unclear. Germline CDR1 SGDLS, CDR2 YYNGEE. Trimming shortened V by 5 bases and J by 3 bases, and 12 bases separated the two germline ends. There are 14 residues in the CDR3. Written as DNA, the CDR3 is TGTGCCAGCAGTGCCGGGTCCGACAATCAGCCCCAGCATTTT. It is translated as CASSAGSDNQPQHF.

The chain combines TRBV27 with TRBJ2-7; 7 positions agree with TRBD1. CDR3 length: 15 amino acids. Germline trimming cut 5 bases from V and 0 bases from J; bases unmatched to any gene: 7. Germline V CDR1 and CDR2: MNHEY, SMNVEV (reference sequence). The CDR3 protein is CASSHRGVPSYEQYF. The CDR3 bases are TGTGCCAGCAGTCACAGGGGCGTTCCCTCCTACGAGCAGTACTTC.

For the CDR3, the DNA is TGCGCCAGCAGCGCGACAGGGGAGAACAATGAGCAGTTCTTC. It translates to CASSATGENNEQFF. The V and J genes are TRBV5-1 and TRBJ2-1; the match to TRBD1 covers 8 bases. This CDR3 is built from 14 residues. V was clipped by 4 bases and J by 5 bases; unmatched bases: 5. CDR1 and CDR2 (germline): SGHRS, YFSETQ.

This chain links TRBV6-5 with TRBJ2-7, with no clear D. The CDR3 length is 13 residues. Deletions cut 0 bases from V and 3 bases from J, with 6 bases between. The germline gives CDR1 MNHEY, CDR2 SVGAGI. The CDR3 is CASSYSSDYEQYF. DNA for the CDR3: TGTGCCAGCAGTTACTCATCCGACTACGAGCAGTACTTC.

The sample holds a few counts of this clone. The chain is built from TRBV10-2 and TRBJ2-7; maybe TRBD2 (6 bases). Germline CDR1 is WSHSY and CDR2 is SAAADI. This CDR3 has 15 amino acids. Trimming took 4 bases from V and 4 from J, leaving 17 bases between them. The CDR3 region is CASSVGSTSTYEQYF. The CDR3 coding sequence is TGCGCCAGCAGTGTTGGAAGTACTAGCACGTACGAGCAGTACTTC.

The rearrangement joins TRBV5-4 to TRBJ1-4, with 10 nucleotides matching TRBD1. The V gene's germline CDR1 is SGHNT and CDR2 YYREEE (reference sequence). The CDR3 runs to 16 residues. With V trimmed by 4 bases and J by 5 bases, 8 bases remained unmatched. CDR3 bases: TGTGCCAGCAGCACATCCGGACAGGGGGGGAATGAAAAACTGTTTTTT. Protein product: CASSTSGQGGNEKLFF.

The chain is built from TRBV15 and TRBJ1-4, with D perhaps TRBD1 (5 bases). Germline-derived CDR1 and CDR2 are LNHNV and YYDKDF (reference sequence). The V end lost 0 bases, the J end lost 3 bases, and 8 bases lay between the germline ends. The CDR3 runs to 15 residues. CDR3 protein: CATSRERGPNEKLFF. The CDR3 coding sequence is TGTGCCACCAGCAGAGAGAGGGGACCTAATGAAAAACTGTTTTTT.

This clone was counted between two and nine times. The genes are TRBV7-2 and TRBJ2-7, with D uncertain. The germline gives CDR1 SGHTA, CDR2 FQGNSA. Trimming stripped 7 bases from V and 0 bases from J, with 10 bases between. The CDR3 extends over 13 amino acids. Here the CDR3 reads CASTWASSYEQYF. The CDR3, as DNA: TGTGCCAGCACCTGGGCAAGCTCCTACGAGCAGTACTTC.